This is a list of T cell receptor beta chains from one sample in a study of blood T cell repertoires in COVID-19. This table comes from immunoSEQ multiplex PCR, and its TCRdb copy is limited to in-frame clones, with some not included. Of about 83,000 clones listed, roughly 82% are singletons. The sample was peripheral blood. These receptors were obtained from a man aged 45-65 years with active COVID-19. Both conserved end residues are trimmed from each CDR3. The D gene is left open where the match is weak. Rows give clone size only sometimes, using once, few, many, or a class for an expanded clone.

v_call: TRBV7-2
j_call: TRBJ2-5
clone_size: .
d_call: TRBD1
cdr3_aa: ASSLASGTAETQY

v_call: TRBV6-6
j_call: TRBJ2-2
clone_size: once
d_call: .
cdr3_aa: ASRPTPGQRTGELF

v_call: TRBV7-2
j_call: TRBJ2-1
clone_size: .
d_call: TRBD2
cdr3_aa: ASSFPASGSSYNEQF

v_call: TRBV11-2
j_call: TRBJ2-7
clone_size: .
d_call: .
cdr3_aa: ASSFPLHEQY

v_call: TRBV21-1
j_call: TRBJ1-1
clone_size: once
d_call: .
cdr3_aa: ASSKREDLSKNTEAF

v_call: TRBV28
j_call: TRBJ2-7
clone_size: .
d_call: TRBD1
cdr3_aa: ASTRDSSYEQY

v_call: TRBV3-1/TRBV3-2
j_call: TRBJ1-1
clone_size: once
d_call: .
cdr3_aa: ASSAQARGRAF

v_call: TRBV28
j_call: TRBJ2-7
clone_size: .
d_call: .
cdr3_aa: ASYRAYEQY

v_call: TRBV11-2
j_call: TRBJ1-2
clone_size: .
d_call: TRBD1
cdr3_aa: ASSPGQGGYGYT

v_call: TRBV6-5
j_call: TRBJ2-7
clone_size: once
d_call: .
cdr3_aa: ASSYSHTGEQY

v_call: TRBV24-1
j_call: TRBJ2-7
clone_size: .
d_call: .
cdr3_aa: ATSDSPSSYEQY

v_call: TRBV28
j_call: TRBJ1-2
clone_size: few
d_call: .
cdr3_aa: ASSLRQLGHYGYT

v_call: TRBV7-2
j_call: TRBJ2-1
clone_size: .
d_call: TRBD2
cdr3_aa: ASSLAAGSTYNEQF

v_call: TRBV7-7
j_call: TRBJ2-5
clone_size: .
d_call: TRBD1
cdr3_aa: ASSPGTGGQETQY

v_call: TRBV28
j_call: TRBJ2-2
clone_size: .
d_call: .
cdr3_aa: ASREGYTGELF

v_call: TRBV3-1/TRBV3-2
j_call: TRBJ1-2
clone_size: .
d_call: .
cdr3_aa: ASSHPVNYGYT

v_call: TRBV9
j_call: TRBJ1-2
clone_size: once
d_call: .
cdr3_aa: ASSVGVGTNAGYT

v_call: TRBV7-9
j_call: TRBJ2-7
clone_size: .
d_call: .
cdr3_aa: ASSLMRVSYEQY